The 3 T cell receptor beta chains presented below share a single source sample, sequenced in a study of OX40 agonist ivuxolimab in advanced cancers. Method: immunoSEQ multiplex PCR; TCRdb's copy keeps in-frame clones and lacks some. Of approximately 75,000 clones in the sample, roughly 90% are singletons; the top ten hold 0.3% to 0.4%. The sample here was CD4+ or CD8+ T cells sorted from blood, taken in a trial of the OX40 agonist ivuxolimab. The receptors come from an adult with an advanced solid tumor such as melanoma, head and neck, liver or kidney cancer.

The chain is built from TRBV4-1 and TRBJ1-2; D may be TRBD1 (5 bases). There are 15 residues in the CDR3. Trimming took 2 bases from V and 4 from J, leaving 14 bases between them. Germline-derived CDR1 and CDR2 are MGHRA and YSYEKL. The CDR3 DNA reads TGCGCCAGCAGCCAACCTACGGGACGGACCTATGGCTACACCTTC. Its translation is CASSQPTGRTYGYTF.

The CDR3 spells CASSLVTPGTPSYEQYF. The CDR3 nucleotides are TGTGCCAGCAGCTTAGTAACCCCCGGGACACCCTCCTACGAGCAGTACTTC. The chain is built from TRBV7-2 and TRBJ2-7; D perhaps matches TRBD1 (6 bases). CDR1 and CDR2 from the germline V gene are SGHTA and FQGNSA. The CDR3 consists of 17 residues. V lost 1 base and J lost 0, with 16 bases in between.

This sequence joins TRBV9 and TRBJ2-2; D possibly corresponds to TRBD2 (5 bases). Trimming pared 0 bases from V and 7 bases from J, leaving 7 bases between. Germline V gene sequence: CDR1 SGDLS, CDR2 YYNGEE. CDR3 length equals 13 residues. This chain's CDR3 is CASSVVEGGELFF. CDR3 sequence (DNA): TGTGCCAGCAGCGTAGTAGAGGGCGGGGAGCTGTTTTTT.